This T cell receptor (beta chain) was identified in a study of CD8+ T cells in alopecia areata. Study-wide context: Among treated patients, oral tofacitinib was administered at 5 to 10 mg twice daily. Patients remained on tofacitinib for 6 to 18 months and then went 6 months without it.

RNA was extracted and reverse transcribed into cDNA as the sequencing template. This table comes from immunoSEQ multiplex PCR, and its TCRdb copy is limited to in-frame clones, with some not included. The table has about 130,000 clones, about 57% seen once. This CDR3 has 14 residues. Germline V gives CDR1 SGDLS, CDR2 YYNGEE. The ends were cut back, 0 bases at V and 4 bases at J, with 10 bases in the middle. Individuals with alopecia areata gave both lesional scalp punch biopsies and peripheral blood for collection. The sorting of PBMCs gave CD4+ and CD8+ T cells. The chain has TRBV9 and TRBJ1-1, with D possibly TRBD1 on 5 matching bases. The sequenced sample was CD4+ T cells sorted from blood, obtained at week 0. This receptor was obtained from a human donor with alopecia areata. CDR3 in amino acids: CASSVGGEGTEAFF. In DNA form, the CDR3 reads TGTGCCAGCAGCGTAGGGGGCGAAGGCACTGAAGCTTTCTTT.